This is a list of T cell receptor beta chains from one sample in a study of T cells in Graves' hyperthyroidism and ophthalmopathy. TCRdb recomputed calls from the multiplex PCR reads with MiXCR, one row per CDR3 protein. The sample records around 300,000 distinct CDR3 sequences, approximately 15% being singletons. Sequencing was done on a sample of blood. Receptors originate from a woman aged 30 to 39 with Graves' hyperthyroidism. The conserved cysteine and the conserved F or W are not part of the CDR3 here.

CDR3aa | j_gene | v_gene
ASSIRGATNEKLF | TRBJ1-4 | TRBV27
ASQLGRTNTEAF | TRBJ1-1 | TRBV28
ASSAKSGRNTIY | TRBJ1-3 | TRBV7-9
ASSPSPGTAVNEQF | TRBJ2-1 | TRBV7-9
ASTDPSGSSGNEQF | TRBJ2-1 | TRBV6-1
SVPSGLAGGQTQY | TRBJ2-5 | TRBV29-1
ASTSGPRGAGPQH | TRBJ1-5 | TRBV6-1
ASSLGQQNTVAF | TRBJ1-1 | TRBV3-1
AHRGGLAGETQY | TRBJ2-5 | TRBV6-9
ASSYEGGSYNEQF | TRBJ2-1 | TRBV6-5
ASSFGVGGYT | TRBJ1-2 | TRBV28
ASSLGQGSAYEQY | TRBJ2-7 | TRBV11-2
ASSLDGTRANEQF | TRBJ2-1 | TRBV5-8
ASSGYSGNTIY | TRBJ1-3 | TRBV2
ASSPRGGRVLNEQF | TRBJ2-1 | TRBV19
ASSLLGDLNYGYT | TRBJ1-2 | TRBV28
ASSPVLYTGRNGYT | TRBJ1-2 | TRBV18
ASSAPENTGELF | TRBJ2-2 | TRBV9
ASSLPPNSGANVLT | TRBJ2-6 | TRBV28
ASQTTNDYEQY | TRBJ2-7 | TRBV6-1
ASSATWNTEAF | TRBJ1-1 | TRBV7-2
ASFRGLDGYT | TRBJ1-2 | TRBV28
ASSPRSSAYNEQF | TRBJ2-1 | TRBV11-2
ASSPQGYEQY | TRBJ2-7 | TRBV28
ASSALAGENEQF | TRBJ2-1 | TRBV6-4
ATSRRGYQPQH | TRBJ1-5 | TRBV15
ASSQSRDNQPQH | TRBJ1-5 | TRBV4-1
ASSLRQGEVGANVLT | TRBJ2-6 | TRBV14
ASSLGQGLAGENEQF | TRBJ2-1 | TRBV11-3
SARRQGETQY | TRBJ2-5 | TRBV20-1
ASRGGSEQY | TRBJ2-7 | TRBV28
ASSPDGTGVRGYT | TRBJ1-2 | TRBV18
ATSTSGQGETQY | TRBJ2-5 | TRBV15
ASSFWGNSNQPQH | TRBJ1-5 | TRBV12-3/TRBV12-4
ASWARGYNEQF | TRBJ2-1 | TRBV28
ASSLSPTGRSGNTIY | TRBJ1-3 | TRBV5-6
ASKTQGARTEAF | TRBJ1-1 | TRBV19
ASSPGQGKQPQH | TRBJ1-5 | TRBV19
ASSYPVNNEQF | TRBJ2-1 | TRBV6-2/TRBV6-3
ASSFTTSSGNTIY | TRBJ1-3 | TRBV7-9
ASSLTGTSGNTQY | TRBJ2-3 | TRBV28
SVPFTGQY | TRBJ2-7 | TRBV20-1
ASSVRRDFTDTQY | TRBJ2-3 | TRBV28
ASSADRVGTGELF | TRBJ2-2 | TRBV2